What follows are 13 T cell receptor beta chains derived from one specimen sequenced in a study of blood T cell repertoires in COVID-19. This table comes from immunoSEQ multiplex PCR, and its TCRdb copy is limited to in-frame clones, with some not included. In the table there are about 150,000 clones, 75% to 90% of which are singletons. Sequencing was carried out using peripheral blood. These receptors originate from a woman between 55 and 75 years old with active or convalescent COVID-19.

This chain connects TRBV14 to TRBJ1-1; D remains ambiguous. Germline loops: CDR1 SGHDN, CDR2 FVKESK. Trimming pared 6 bases from V and 7 bases from J, leaving 12 bases between. CDR3 length equals 12 residues. In nucleotides, the CDR3 is TGTGCCAGCAGTCAGCGTGACGTTGAAGCTTTCTTT. This encodes CASSQRDVEAFF.

The chain carries TRBV6-5 and TRBJ2-7; the match to TRBD2 covers 8 bases. This CDR3 region has 13 residues. The germline V gene has CDR1 MNHEY and CDR2 SVGAGI. With 8 bases clipped from V and 5 bases from J, the junction kept 8 bases outside the gene matches. The CDR3 DNA reads TGTGCCAGCGTCCTTTCGGGGGGGGACGAGCAGTACTTC. Translation: CASVLSGGDEQYF.

The chain employs TRBV5-5 and TRBJ1-1; possible D gene TRBD1, 6 bases. The ends were cut back, 2 bases at V and 1 base at J, with 12 bases in the middle. The CDR3 is 15 residues long. Germline V CDR1 and CDR2: SGHKS, YYEKEE (reference sequence). In nucleotides, the CDR3 is TGTGCCAGCAGCTTAACCGGGACACAGAACACTGAAGCTTTCTTT. Translated, it gives CASSLTGTQNTEAFF.

The chain has TRBV18 and TRBJ2-1; 15 nucleotides line up with TRBD2. The CDR3 contains 15 residues. CDR1 and CDR2 (germline): KGHSH, LQKENI. The J segment lost 7 bases and the V segment lost 3 bases, leaving 1 base of the junction unmatched. The CDR3 region has the DNA TGTGCCAGCTCACCGGGGACTAGCGGGGGGAATGAGCAGTTCTTC. Translating it yields CASSPGTSGGNEQFF. The full variable domain, its missing parts supplied by reference TRBV18 and TRBJ2-1, is NAGVMQNPRHLVRRRGQEARLRCSPMKGHSHVYWYRQLPEEGLKFMVYLQKENIIDESGMPKERFSAEFPKEGPSILRIQQVVRGDSAAYFCASSPGTSGGNEQFFGPGTRLTVL.

The V gene is TRBV19, the J gene TRBJ1-3, with D unresolved. The CDR3 covers 14 residues. Trimming cost V 7 bases and J 5 bases, with 15 bases left between them. The germline CDR1 and CDR2 sequences are LNHDA and SQIVND (reference sequence). CDR3 in amino acids: CASNPTRGRNTIYF. CDR3 bases: TGTGCCAGTAACCCGACCCGGGGAAGAAACACCATATATTTT.

The chain is built from TRBV15 and TRBJ2-1; 7 nucleotides agree with TRBD2. The CDR3 length is 16 residues. After removal of 1 base from V and 6 bases from J, the junction contained 9 bases not matched to a gene. Germline V CDR1 and CDR2: LNHNV, YYDKDF (reference sequence). CDR3 nucleotides: TGTGCCACCAGCAGAGTGTTTCAGGGAGGGGTCAATGAGCAGTTCTTC. Translating it yields CATSRVFQGGVNEQFF.

This clone was detected a few times. J is TRBJ1-6 and V is TRBV19; 8 positions match TRBD1. This CDR3 has 15 residues. Germline V gene data show CDR1 as LNHDA and CDR2 as SQIVND (reference sequence). V shed 3 bases, J shed 10 bases, and the junction held 8 bases outside the gene matches. The CDR3 nucleotides read TGTGCCAGTAGTATCCAAGGGACAGGTGGCTCACCCCTCCACTTT. This sequence encodes CASSIQGTGGSPLHF.

The rearrangement uses TRBV29-1 and TRBJ1-5, with D uncertain. Per germline, CDR1 SQVTM and CDR2 ANQGSEA. Trimming took 5 bases from V and 4 from J, leaving 12 bases between them. This CDR3 has 13 residues. CDR3 sequence: CSVSQSENQPQHF. The CDR3 DNA follows: TGCAGCGTTTCCCAGTCGGAGAATCAGCCCCAGCATTTT.

This clone was counted between two and nine times. The chain is built from TRBV6-4 and TRBJ2-1; 8 bases map to TRBD2. J gave up 5 bases and V 6 bases, and 6 bases lay outside the gene matches. This CDR3 has 14 amino acids. Germline loops: CDR1 MRHNA, CDR2 SNTAGT. DNA for the CDR3: TGTGCCAGCAGCCCGGGACTAGGTAACAATGAGCAGTTCTTC. Protein sequence: CASSPGLGNNEQFF.

V gene TRBV6-6 combines with J gene TRBJ1-1, with 7 bases matching TRBD1. The CDR3 contains 17 residues. J gave up 1 base and V 5 bases, and 13 bases lay outside the gene matches. CDR1 MNHNY and CDR2 SVGAGI come from the germline V gene (reference sequence). CDR3 residues: CASSPGGPTRANTEAFF. For the CDR3, the DNA is TGTGCCAGCAGTCCAGGGGGACCCACCCGGGCGAACACTGAAGCTTTCTTT.

The chain has TRBV19 and TRBJ2-3; D remains ambiguous. The CDR3 runs 11 residues. From germline, CDR1 is LNHDA and CDR2 SQIVND (reference sequence). Trimming took off 3 bases at V and 7 bases at J, with 5 bases between the two ends. CDR3 bases: TGTGCCAGTAGTATCTTTTATACGCAGTATTTT. It is translated as CASSIFYTQYF.

The sample holds one count of this clone. V and J are TRBV30 and TRBJ1-3, with a weak D call TRBD1 (5 bases). Trimming stripped 4 bases from V and 4 bases from J, with 11 bases between. This CDR3 is built from 13 residues. CDR1 is GTSNPN and CDR2 is SVGIG in the germline V gene (reference sequence). CDR3 coding DNA: TGTGCCTGGATGTCAGGGCCCGGAAACACCATATATTTT. Its translation: CAWMSGPGNTIYF. The entire variable domain, with the rest obtained from reference TRBV30 and TRBJ1-3, is as follows: SQTIHQWPATLVQPVGSPLSLECTVEGTSNPNLYWYRQAAGRGLQLLFYSVGIGQISSEVPQNLSASRPQDRQFILSSKKLLLSDSGFYLCAWMSGPGNTIYFGEGSWLTVV.

The chain joins TRBV15 to TRBJ1-2; unclear D gene. The ends were cut back, 4 bases at V and 2 bases at J, with 14 bases in the middle. Germline V gene lookup returns CDR1 LNHNV and CDR2 YYDKDF (reference sequence). The CDR3 loop spans 15 amino acids. The CDR3 loop reads CATSTRIEINYGYTF. CDR3 coding DNA: TGTGCCACCAGCACTAGAATTGAGATAAACTATGGCTACACCTTC.